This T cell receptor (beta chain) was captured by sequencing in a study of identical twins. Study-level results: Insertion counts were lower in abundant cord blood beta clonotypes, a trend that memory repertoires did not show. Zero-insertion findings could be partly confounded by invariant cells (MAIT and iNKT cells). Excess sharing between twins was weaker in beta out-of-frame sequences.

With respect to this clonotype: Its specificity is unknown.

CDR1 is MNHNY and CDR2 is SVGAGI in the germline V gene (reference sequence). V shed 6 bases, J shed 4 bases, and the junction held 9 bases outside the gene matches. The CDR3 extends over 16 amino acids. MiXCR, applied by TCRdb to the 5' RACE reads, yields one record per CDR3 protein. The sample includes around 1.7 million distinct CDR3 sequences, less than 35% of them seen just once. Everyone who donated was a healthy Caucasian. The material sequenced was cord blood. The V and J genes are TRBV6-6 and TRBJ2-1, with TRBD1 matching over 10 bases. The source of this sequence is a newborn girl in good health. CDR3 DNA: TGTGCCAGCAGACCAGGCCGGGACAGGGGATACAATGAGCAGTTCTTC. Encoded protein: CASRPGRDRGYNEQFF.